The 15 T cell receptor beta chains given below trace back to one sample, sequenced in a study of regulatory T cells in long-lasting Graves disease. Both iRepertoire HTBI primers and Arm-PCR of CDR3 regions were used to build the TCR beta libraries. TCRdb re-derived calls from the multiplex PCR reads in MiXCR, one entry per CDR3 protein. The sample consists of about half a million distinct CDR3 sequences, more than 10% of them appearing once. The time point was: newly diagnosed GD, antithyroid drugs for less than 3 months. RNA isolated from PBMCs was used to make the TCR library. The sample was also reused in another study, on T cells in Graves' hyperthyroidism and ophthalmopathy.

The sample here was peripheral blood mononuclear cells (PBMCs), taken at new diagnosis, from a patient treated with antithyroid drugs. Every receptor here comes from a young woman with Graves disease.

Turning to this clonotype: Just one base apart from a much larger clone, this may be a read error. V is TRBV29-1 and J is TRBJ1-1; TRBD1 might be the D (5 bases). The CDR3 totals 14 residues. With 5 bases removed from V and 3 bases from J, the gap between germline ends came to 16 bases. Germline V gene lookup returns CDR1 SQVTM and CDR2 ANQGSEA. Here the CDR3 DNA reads TGCAGCGTTAGTAGGGGCTACAGAGACACTGAAGCTTTCTTT. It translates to CSVSRGYRDTEAFF.

The CDR3 reads CASTQGGLGTEAFF. In DNA form, the CDR3 reads TGTGCCAGCACCCAGGGAGGGTTGGGCACTGAAGCTTTCTTT. This sequence joins TRBV25-1 and TRBJ1-1; possible D gene TRBD1, 5 bases. V lost 7 bases and J 4 bases, leaving 16 bases between the germline ends. Germline assignment: CDR1 MGHDK and CDR2 SYGVNS. The CDR3 is 14 residues long. The full variable domain, its missing parts supplied by reference TRBV25-1 and TRBJ1-1, is EADIYQTPRYLVIGTGKKITLECSQTMGHDKMYWYQQDPGMELHLIHYSYGVNSTEKGDLSSESTVSRIRTEHFPLTLESARPSHTSQYLCASTQGGLGTEAFFGQGTRLTVV.

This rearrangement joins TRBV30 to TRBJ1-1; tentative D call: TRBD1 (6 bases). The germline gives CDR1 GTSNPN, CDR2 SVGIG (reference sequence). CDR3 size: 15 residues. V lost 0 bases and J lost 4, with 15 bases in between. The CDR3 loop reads CAWSVVGGRSTEAFF. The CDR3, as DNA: TGTGCCTGGAGTGTCGTAGGGGGGCGAAGCACTGAAGCTTTCTTT.

The CDR3 is CASTPRDRGGSNQPQHF. In nucleotides, the CDR3 is TGTGCCAGTACTCCCCGGGACAGGGGTGGAAGCAATCAGCCCCAGCATTTT. J is TRBJ1-5 and V is TRBV19; TRBD1 aligns across 10 bases. CDR1 is LNHDA and CDR2 is SQIVND in the germline V gene (reference sequence). The CDR3 sequence is 17 residues long. The V segment lost 7 bases and the J segment 1 base; nucleotides outside the gene matches: 10.

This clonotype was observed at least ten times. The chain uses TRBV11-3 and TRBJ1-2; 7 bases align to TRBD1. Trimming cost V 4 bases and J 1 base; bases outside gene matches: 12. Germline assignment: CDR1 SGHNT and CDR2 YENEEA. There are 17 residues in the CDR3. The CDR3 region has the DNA TGTGCCAGCAGCTCGCACCGACAGGGAATCCATAACTATGGCTACACCTTC. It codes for CASSSHRQGIHNYGYTF.

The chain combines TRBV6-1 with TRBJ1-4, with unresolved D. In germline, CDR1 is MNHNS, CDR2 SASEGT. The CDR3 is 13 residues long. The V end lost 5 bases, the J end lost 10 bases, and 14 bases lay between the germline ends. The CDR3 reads CASSTEVRGKLFF. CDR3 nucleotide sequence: TGTGCCAGCAGTACGGAGGTTCGCGGAAAACTGTTTTTT.

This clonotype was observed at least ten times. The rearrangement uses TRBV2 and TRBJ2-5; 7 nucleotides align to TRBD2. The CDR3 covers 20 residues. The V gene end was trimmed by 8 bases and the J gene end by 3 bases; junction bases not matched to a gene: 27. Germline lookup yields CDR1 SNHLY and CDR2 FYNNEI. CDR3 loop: CASYGGPRGRAWVGEETQYF. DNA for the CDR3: TGTGCCAGCTACGGCGGTCCCAGAGGGAGGGCCTGGGTAGGAGAAGAGACCCAGTACTTC. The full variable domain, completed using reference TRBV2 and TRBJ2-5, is EPEVTQTPSHQVTQMGQEVILRCVPISNHLYFYWYRQILGQKVEFLVSFYNNEISEKSEIFDDQFSVERPDGSNFTLKIRSTKLEDSAMYFCASYGGPRGRAWVGEETQYFGPGTRLLVL.

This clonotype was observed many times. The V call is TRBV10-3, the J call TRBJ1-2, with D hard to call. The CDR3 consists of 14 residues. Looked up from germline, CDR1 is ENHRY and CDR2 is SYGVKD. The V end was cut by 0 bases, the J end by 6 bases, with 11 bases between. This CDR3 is CAISESNGEDGYTF. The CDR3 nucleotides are TGTGCCATCAGTGAGTCGAACGGGGAGGATGGCTACACCTTC.

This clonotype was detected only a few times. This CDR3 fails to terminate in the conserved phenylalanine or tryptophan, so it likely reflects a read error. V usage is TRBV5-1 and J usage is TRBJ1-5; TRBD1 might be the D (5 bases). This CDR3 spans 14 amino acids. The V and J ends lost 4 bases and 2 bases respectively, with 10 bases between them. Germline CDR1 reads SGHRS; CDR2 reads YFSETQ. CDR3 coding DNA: TGCGCCAGCAGCCCTAGGGGTGGCAATCAGCCCCAGCATTCT. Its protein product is CASSPRGGNQPQHS.

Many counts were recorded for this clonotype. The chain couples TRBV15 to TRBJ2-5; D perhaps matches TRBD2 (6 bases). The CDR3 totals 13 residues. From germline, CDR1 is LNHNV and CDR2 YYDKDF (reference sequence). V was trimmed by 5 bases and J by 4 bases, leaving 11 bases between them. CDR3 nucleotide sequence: TGTGCCACCAGCCGCGGGGCAACAGAGACCCAGTACTTC. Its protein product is CATSRGATETQYF.

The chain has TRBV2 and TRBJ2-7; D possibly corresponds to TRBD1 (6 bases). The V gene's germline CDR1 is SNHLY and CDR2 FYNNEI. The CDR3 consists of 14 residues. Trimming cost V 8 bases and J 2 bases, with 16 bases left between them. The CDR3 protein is CASRRTELTYEQYF. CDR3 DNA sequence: TGTGCCAGCCGCCGGACAGAGCTGACCTACGAGCAGTACTTC.

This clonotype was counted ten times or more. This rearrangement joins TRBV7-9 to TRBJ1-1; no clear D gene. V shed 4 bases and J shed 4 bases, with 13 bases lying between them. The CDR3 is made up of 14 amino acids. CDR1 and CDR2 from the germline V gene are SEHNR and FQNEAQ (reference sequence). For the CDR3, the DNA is TGTGCCAGCAGCTCTGCCCGGATGGGCACTGAAGCTTTCTTT. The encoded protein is CASSSARMGTEAFF.

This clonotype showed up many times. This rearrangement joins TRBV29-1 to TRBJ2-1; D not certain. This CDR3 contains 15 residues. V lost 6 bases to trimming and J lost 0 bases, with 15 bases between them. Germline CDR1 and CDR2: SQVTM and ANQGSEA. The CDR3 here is CSVKRAYRSYNEQFF. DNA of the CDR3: TGCAGCGTCAAAAGGGCGTATCGCTCCTACAATGAGCAGTTCTTC.

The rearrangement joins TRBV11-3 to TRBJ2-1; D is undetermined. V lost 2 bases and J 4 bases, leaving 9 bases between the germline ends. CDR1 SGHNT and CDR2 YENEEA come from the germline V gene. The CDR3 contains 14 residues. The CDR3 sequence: CASSLPVGYNEQFF. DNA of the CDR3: TGTGCCAGCAGCTTACCCGTCGGATACAATGAGCAGTTCTTC.

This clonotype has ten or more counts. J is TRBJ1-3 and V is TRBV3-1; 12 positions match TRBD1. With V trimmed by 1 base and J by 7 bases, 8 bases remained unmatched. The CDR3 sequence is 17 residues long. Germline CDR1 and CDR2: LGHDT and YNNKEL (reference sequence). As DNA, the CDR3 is TGTGCCAGCAGCCAAGTAGAAATGGGACAGGGGGCGAACACCATATATTTT. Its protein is CASSQVEMGQGANTIYF.